These T cell receptor beta chains were read from a single sample in a study of cytomegalovirus exposure and HLA in healthy donors. Generated by immunoSEQ multiplex PCR, the TCRdb table keeps only in-frame clones and is missing some. The sample lists over 110,000 clones, about four fifths occurring once. What was sequenced was PBMCs. The receptors stem from a woman between 18 and 29 years old in good health and CMV-seropositive. The conserved cysteine and the conserved F or W are not part of the CDR3 here.

j_gene,v_gene,CDR3aa
TRBJ1-5,TRBV6-5,ASSLGQLNQPQH
TRBJ1-1,TRBV6-5,ASSYSKQGKAF
TRBJ1-1,TRBV28,ASSPHQVGDTEAF
TRBJ1-6,TRBV9,ASSAGQGFLGNSPLH
TRBJ2-1,TRBV10-2,ASRAYNEQF
TRBJ1-4,TRBV18,ASSETGSEKLF
TRBJ2-1,TRBV7-2,ASSSWGLAENNEQF
TRBJ2-1,TRBV6-5,ASSYRGLADEQF
TRBJ2-5,TRBV30,AWSRGLAGALQETQY
TRBJ2-7,TRBV5-5,ASNLGSEDEQY
TRBJ2-5,TRBV27,ASSLHISGQETQY
TRBJ1-1,TRBV6-1,ASSERQVITADTEAF
TRBJ2-7,TRBV10-1,ASSERGTGAYEQY
TRBJ1-1,TRBV10-3,AISEQNRGTEAF
TRBJ1-2,TRBV5-6,ASTPRWGVVDYGYT
TRBJ2-1,TRBV18,ASSPRGQNYNEQF